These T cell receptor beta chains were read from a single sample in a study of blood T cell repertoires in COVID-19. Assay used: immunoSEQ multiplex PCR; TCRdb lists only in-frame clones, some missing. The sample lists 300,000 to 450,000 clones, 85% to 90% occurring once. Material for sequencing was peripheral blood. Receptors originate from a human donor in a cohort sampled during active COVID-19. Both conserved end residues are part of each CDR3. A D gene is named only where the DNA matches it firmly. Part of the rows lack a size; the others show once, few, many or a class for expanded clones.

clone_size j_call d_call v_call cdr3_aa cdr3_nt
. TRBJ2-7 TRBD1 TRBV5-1 CASSLDPGQLFYEQYF TGCGCCAGCAGCTTGGACCCGGGACAGCTTTTCTACGAGCAGTACTTC
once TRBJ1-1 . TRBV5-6 CASIPGPMNTEAFF TGTGCCAGCATCCCGGGTCCTATGAACACTGAAGCTTTCTTT
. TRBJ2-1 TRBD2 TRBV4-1 CASSPRLASVGNEQFF TGCGCCAGCAGCCCAAGACTAGCGTCGGTAGGCAATGAGCAGTTCTTC
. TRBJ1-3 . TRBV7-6 CASSLEGPGNTIYF TGTGCCAGCAGCTTAGAGGGGCCCGGAAACACCATATATTTT
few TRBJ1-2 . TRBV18 CASSPMDKGYTF TGTGCCAGCTCACCAATGGACAAGGGCTACACCTTC
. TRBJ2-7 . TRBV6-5 CASSLGHYGSYEQYF TGTGCCAGCAGTTTGGGACATTACGGCTCCTACGAGCAGTACTTC
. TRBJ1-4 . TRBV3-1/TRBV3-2 CASSQGGSKVGEKLFF TGTGCCAGCAGCCAAGGTGGCTCAAAGGTCGGGGAAAAACTGTTTTTT
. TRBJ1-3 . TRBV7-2 CASSLNSGNTIYF TGTGCCAGCAGCTTGAACAGTGGAAACACCATATATTTT
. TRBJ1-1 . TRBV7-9 CASSSHRGSTEAFF TGTGCCAGCAGCTCCCACCGCGGGTCCACTGAAGCTTTCTTT
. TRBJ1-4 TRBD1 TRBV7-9 CASSLVSGGVGDEKLFF TGTGCCAGCAGCTTAGTATCAGGGGGCGTTGGGGATGAAAAACTGTTTTTT
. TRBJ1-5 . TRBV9 CASSVPGGYNQPQHF TGTGCCAGCAGCGTTCCAGGTGGTTACAATCAGCCCCAGCATTTT
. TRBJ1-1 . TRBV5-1 CASSLASTRKAFF TGCGCCAGCAGCTTGGCCAGTACCAGGAAAGCTTTCTTT
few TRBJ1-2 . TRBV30 CAWTRGDPGGYTF TGTGCCTGGACCCGCGGGGACCCGGGAGGCTACACCTTC
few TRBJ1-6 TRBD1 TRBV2 CASSDLGQGQSLHF TGTGCCAGCAGTGATCTTGGACAGGGTCAATCCCTCCACTTT
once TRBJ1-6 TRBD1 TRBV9 CASSVDRGDSPLHF TGTGCCAGCAGCGTTGACAGGGGAGACTCACCCCTCCACTTT
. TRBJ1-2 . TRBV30 CAWSLREDYGYTF TGTGCCTGGAGTTTACGGGAAGACTATGGCTACACCTTC
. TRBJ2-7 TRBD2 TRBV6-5 CASSSSRAGDEQYF TGTGCCAGCAGTTCATCGCGGGCGGGAGACGAGCAGTACTTC